The 22 T cell receptor beta chains below were found in one sample sequenced in a study of CD8 T cells in Susac syndrome. Reverse transcription of about 0.5 to 1 ug RNA was carried out with random hexamers. TCRdb re-called the immunoSEQ multiplex PCR reads through MiXCR, storing one row per CDR3 protein. The sample yields 170,000 or so distinct CDR3 sequences, approximately 94% seen once. Sequenced material: CD4+ T cells from PBMCs. The source of these receptors is a human donor with Susac syndrome.

Regarding this clonotype: At one of its ends the junction is not consistent with the germline gene, which may arise from a read error. Written as DNA, the CDR3 is TGCAGTGCACGGCAGGAAACTACCGGAACCACCATATATTTT. This translates into CSARQETTGTTIYF. V is TRBV20-1 and J is TRBJ1-3; no definite D call. The CDR3 has 14 amino acids. Germline CDR1 DFQATT, CDR2 SNEGSKA (reference sequence).

The rearrangement links TRBV6-5 to TRBJ2-7; TRBD1 might be the D (6 bases). Germline CDR1 reads MNHEY; CDR2 reads SVGAGI. V was clipped by 5 bases and J by 6 bases, with 17 bases between them. The CDR3 covers 14 residues. The CDR3 sequence: CASSRLSGAVEQYF. CDR3 sequence (DNA): TGTGCCAGCAGTCGTCTATCAGGGGCCGTCGAGCAGTACTTC.

The CDR3 loop reads CSVRLGQGNTEAFF. Here the CDR3 DNA reads TGCAGCGTCCGATTGGGCCAAGGGAACACTGAAGCTTTCTTT. This chain connects TRBV29-1 to TRBJ1-1; D call uncertain. From germline, CDR1 is SQVTM and CDR2 ANQGSEA. The CDR3 runs 14 residues. V lost 6 bases and J 1 base, leaving 15 bases between the germline ends.

The chain links TRBV15 to TRBJ2-5; weak D call: TRBD2 (6 bases). Germline loops: CDR1 LNHNV, CDR2 YYDKDF (reference sequence). Trimming left V 3 bases short and J 5 bases short, with 13 bases between. This CDR3 spans 14 amino acids. CDR3 nucleotides: TGTGCCACCAGCAGGGGTATGGAGGGGGAGACCCAGTACTTC. This codes for CATSRGMEGETQYF.

This chain links TRBV6-2 or TRBV6-3 with TRBJ1-2; no clear D. Trimming pared 5 bases from V and 1 base from J, leaving 17 bases between. The germline V gene has CDR1 MNHEY and CDR2 SVGEGT. The CDR3 is 16 amino acids. CDR3 DNA sequence: TGTGCCAGCAGTGCTCGGACGGGATCATATAACTATGGCTACACCTTC. Translation: CASSARTGSYNYGYTF.

V usage is TRBV27 and J usage is TRBJ1-2; the match to TRBD1 covers 9 bases. This CDR3 region has 15 residues. J was trimmed by 8 bases and V by 3 bases; bases with no gene match: 10. The germline gives CDR1 MNHEY, CDR2 SMNVEV (reference sequence). This CDR3 reads CASSFSPGTGNGYTF. CDR3 nucleotides: TGTGCCAGCAGTTTCTCCCCCGGGACAGGGAACGGCTACACCTTC.

This chain links TRBV18 with TRBJ2-1, with TRBD2 as a possible D gene (6 bases). This CDR3 spans 13 amino acids. Germline V CDR1 and CDR2: KGHSH, LQKENI. V was shortened by 3 bases and J by 10 bases, with 13 bases between the two germline ends. The CDR3 loop reads CASSPLAIDEQFF. DNA of the CDR3: TGTGCCAGCTCACCTCTAGCGATAGACGAGCAGTTCTTC.

The V and J genes are TRBV27 and TRBJ1-6; D is perhaps TRBD1 (5 bases). The CDR3 length is 13 residues. In germline, CDR1 is MNHEY, CDR2 SMNVEV (reference sequence). V gave up 3 bases and J gave up 10 bases, with 10 bases separating them. The CDR3 is CASSLGGDSPLHF. The CDR3 nucleotides are TGTGCCAGCAGTTTGGGGGGGGACTCACCCCTCCACTTT.

The chain links TRBV19 to TRBJ2-7, with 8 bases matching TRBD1. Germline-derived CDR1 and CDR2 are LNHDA and SQIVND (reference sequence). V lost 5 bases and J lost 0; bases outside the gene matches: 6. The CDR3 has 15 residues. The CDR3 nucleotides are TGTGCCAGTAGTGAGACAGGGGCGTACTCCTACGAGCAGTACTTC. Its protein product is CASSETGAYSYEQYF. The full variable domain, rest sourced from reference TRBV19 and TRBJ2-7, is DGGITQSPKYLFRKEGQNVTLSCEQNLNHDAMYWYRQDPGQGLRLIYYSQIVNDFQKGDIAEGYSVSREKKESFPLTVTSAQKNPTAFYLCASSETGAYSYEQYFGPGTRLTVT.

The chain joins TRBV7-2 to TRBJ2-1, with 10 bases matching TRBD1. Germline V lookup: CDR1 SGHTA, CDR2 FQGNSA. This CDR3 spans 15 amino acids. V shed 8 bases, J shed 2 bases, and the junction held 6 bases outside the gene matches. The CDR3: CASSGQGGPYNEQFF. In DNA, the CDR3 is TGTGCCAGCTCCGGACAGGGGGGACCCTACAATGAGCAGTTCTTC.

The chain joins TRBV27 to TRBJ1-2; no clear D gene. Germline V gene sequence: CDR1 MNHEY, CDR2 SMNVEV (reference sequence). The CDR3 is 12 residues long. The V end lost 3 bases, the J end lost 7 bases, and 9 bases lay between the germline ends. This chain's CDR3 is CASSFRGVGYTF. The CDR3 region has the DNA TGTGCCAGCAGTTTTCGTGGGGTTGGCTACACCTTC.

The genes are TRBV9 and TRBJ2-7, with 7 positions matching TRBD2. CDR1 and CDR2 from the germline V gene are SGDLS and YYNGEE. The trim removed 4 bases at V and 4 bases at J, leaving 5 bases unmatched. The CDR3 is 13 residues long. Here the CDR3 DNA reads TGTGCCAGCAGCCGGGACTACGATTACGAGCAGTACTTC. Encoded protein: CASSRDYDYEQYF.

The chain has TRBV3-1 and TRBJ2-3; D not certain. Germline V gene lookup returns CDR1 LGHDT and CDR2 YNNKEL (reference sequence). V was clipped by 0 bases and J by 4 bases, with 2 bases between them. CDR3 length equals 12 residues. CDR3 nucleotide sequence: TGTGCCAGCAGCCAAGATCCAGATACGCAGTATTTT. Protein product: CASSQDPDTQYF.

The chain couples TRBV12-3 or TRBV12-4 to TRBJ1-2; tentatively, D is TRBD1 (5 bases). V was cut by 7 bases and J by 3 bases, with 24 bases left in between. The CDR3 extends over 17 amino acids. The CDR3 coding sequence is TGTGCCAGCACCCCCCGGGGGGGTGGTAGTGCGGACTATGGCTACACCTTC. Its protein is CASTPRGGGSADYGYTF.

The chain recombines TRBV5-1 with TRBJ2-5; 10 bases agree with TRBD1. This CDR3 has 15 amino acids. With V trimmed by 4 bases and J by 1 base, 4 bases remained unmatched. Germline assignment: CDR1 SGHRS and CDR2 YFSETQ. CDR3 bases: TGCGCCAGCAGCGCGGACAGGGGGAGCCAAGAGACCCAGTACTTC. Encoded protein: CASSADRGSQETQYF.

The chain recombines TRBV6-5 with TRBJ1-1; a possible D gene is TRBD1 (5 bases). V was pared by 4 bases and J by 1 base, with 13 bases between. The CDR3 covers 15 residues. The germline V gene encodes CDR1 MNHEY and CDR2 SVGAGI. The CDR3 loop reads CASSSQGAKNTEAFF. The CDR3 DNA follows: TGTGCCAGCAGTTCTCAAGGGGCCAAGAACACTGAAGCTTTCTTT.

The V gene is TRBV29-1, the J gene TRBJ1-1; TRBD1 matches at 10 bases. With 4 bases clipped from V and 0 bases from J, the junction kept 8 bases outside the gene matches. CDR3 length: 16 residues. Germline V CDR1 and CDR2: SQVTM, ANQGSEA. Here the CDR3 reads CSVVPGTGAMNTEAFF. The CDR3 DNA reads TGCAGCGTTGTCCCCGGGACAGGGGCCATGAACACTGAAGCTTTCTTT.

This clonotype has a single count. This chain uses TRBV11-3 with TRBJ2-3; D may be TRBD1 (6 bases). Germline CDR1 SGHNT, CDR2 YENEEA. Trimming took 5 bases from V and 0 from J, leaving 9 bases between them. This CDR3 spans 14 amino acids. This chain's CDR3 is CASSVTGSTDTQYF. The CDR3 DNA is TGTGCCAGCAGCGTAACAGGGAGCACAGATACGCAGTATTTT.

CDR3 residues: CATSRGTGERELFF. The CDR3 DNA reads TGTGCCACCAGCAGAGGGACAGGGGAACGGGAACTGTTTTTT. The J gene is TRBJ1-4, the V gene TRBV15, with 9 nucleotides matching TRBD1. Germline lookup yields CDR1 LNHNV and CDR2 YYDKDF (reference sequence). This CDR3 spans 14 amino acids. The trim removed 1 base at V and 12 bases at J, leaving 6 bases unmatched.

The V and J genes are TRBV12-3 or TRBV12-4 and TRBJ1-5, with D maybe TRBD1 (6 bases). The V gene lost 3 bases and the J gene lost 7 bases, with 13 bases spanning the gap. The CDR3 is 14 residues long. CDR3 nucleotide sequence: TGTGCCAGCAGTTTTCAGGGGCCGGGGCAGCCCCAGCATTTT. It translates to CASSFQGPGQPQHF.

The chain is built from TRBV9 and TRBJ2-7, with a weak D call TRBD1 (6 bases). V lost 2 bases and J 0 bases, leaving 15 bases between the germline ends. In germline, CDR1 is SGDLS, CDR2 YYNGEE. CDR3 length: 16 residues. The CDR3 nucleotides read TGTGCCAGCAGCGTTTACCCCAGGGGCCGCTCCTACGAGCAGTACTTC. Protein sequence: CASSVYPRGRSYEQYF.

This clonotype was seen just once. The chain couples TRBV20-1 to TRBJ1-5, with D maybe TRBD1 (5 bases). In germline, CDR1 is DFQATT, CDR2 SNEGSKA (reference sequence). The CDR3 runs 13 residues. V lost 6 bases and J lost 7, with 16 bases in between. CDR3: CSACPGSGQPQHF. The CDR3 DNA is TGCAGTGCGTGCCCAGGGTCGGGCCAGCCCCAGCATTTT.